The rows below give T cell receptor beta chains drawn from one sample of a study of T cells in Graves' hyperthyroidism and ophthalmopathy. TCRdb re-derived calls from the multiplex PCR reads in MiXCR, one entry per CDR3 protein. Among 500,000 to 650,000 distinct CDR3 sequences listed, about 46% were seen once. The specimen was peripheral blood or thyroid tissue (not recorded which). The receptors come from an adult woman with Graves' disease, either hyperthyroidism or ophthalmopathy (not recorded which). Each CDR3 is given with its conserved first and last residue. A D gene is named only where the DNA matches it firmly. Size is omitted from some rows. Given values are once, few, many or a class for expanded clones.

-	few	TRBV2	TRBJ1-2	CASRFPGGNYGYTF	TGTGCCAGCCGATTCCCGGGGGGTAACTATGGCTACACCTTC
-	-	TRBV7-9	TRBJ1-1	CASSYVTPRDTEAFF	TGTGCCAGCAGCTACGTAACGCCCCGGGACACTGAAGCTTTCTTT
TRBD1	-	TRBV7-9	TRBJ1-1	CASSLISGTGAEAFF	TGTGCCAGCAGCTTGATTAGCGGGACAGGGGCTGAAGCTTTCTTT
TRBD1	-	TRBV12-3/TRBV12-4	TRBJ1-2	CASRLGQDTLEGYTF	TGTGCCAGCAGACTAGGACAGGACACTTTGGAGGGCTACACTTTC
-	-	TRBV5-6	TRBJ2-7	CASSLRQVGEQYF	TGTGCCAGCAGCTTAAGGCAGGTGGGGGAGCAGTACTTC
TRBD1	few	TRBV20-1	TRBJ1-2	CSAGRQGGYTF	TGCAGTGCCGGAAGACAGGGTGGCTACACCTTC
-	-	TRBV11-2	TRBJ2-5	CASSVPGQGGQETQYF	TGTGCCAGCAGCGTTCCCGGACAAGGCGGACAAGAGACCCAGTACTTC
-	many	TRBV12-3/TRBV12-4	TRBJ2-5	CASSSRGLETQYF	TGTGCCAGCAGTTCTAGGGGTTTGGAGACCCAGTACTTC
-	many	TRBV20-1	TRBJ1-2	CSASSGVSNDGYTF	TGCAGTGCTAGTTCGGGAGTTAGCAACGATGGCTACACCTTC
-	few	TRBV10-3	TRBJ2-6	CAISESSLAGANVLTF	TGTGCCATCAGTGAGTCGAGTCTGGCTGGGGCCAACGTCCTGACTTTC
-	many	TRBV4-1	TRBJ2-7	CASSLTEPGTYEQYF	TGCGCCAGCAGCCTCACGGAGCCCGGAACCTACGAGCAGTACTTC
-	many	TRBV20-1	TRBJ1-2	CSARDHLDRPNYGYTF	TGCAGTGCTAGAGATCATTTGGACAGACCTAACTATGGCTACACCTTC
-	-	TRBV2	TRBJ1-4	CASSATRGTNEKLFF	TGTGCCAGCAGCGCGACCAGGGGAACTAATGAAAAACTGTTTTTT
-	-	TRBV29-1	TRBJ1-5	CSVHQGFGQPQHF	TGCAGCGTTCACCAGGGATTTGGGCAGCCCCAGCATTTT
-	few	TRBV29-1	TRBJ2-7	CSVRDKTYEQYF	TGCAGCGTACGGGACAAAACCTACGAGCAGTACTTC
-	-	TRBV24-1	TRBJ2-7	CATSTGYSYEQYF	TGTGCCACCTCTACAGGGTACTCTTACGAGCAGTACTTC
-	-	TRBV7-8	TRBJ1-6	CASSPRKRGSPLHF	TGTGCCAGCAGCCCTCGGAAAAGGGGTTCACCCCTCCACTTT
-	-	TRBV5-4	TRBJ1-4	CASSLNRETNEKLFF	TGTGCCAGCAGCCTAAACAGGGAGACTAATGAAAAACTGTTTTTT
-	many	TRBV29-1	TRBJ1-3	CSVEQRFSVENTIYF	TGCAGCGTTGAGCAACGGTTCTCTGTCGAAAACACCATATATTTT